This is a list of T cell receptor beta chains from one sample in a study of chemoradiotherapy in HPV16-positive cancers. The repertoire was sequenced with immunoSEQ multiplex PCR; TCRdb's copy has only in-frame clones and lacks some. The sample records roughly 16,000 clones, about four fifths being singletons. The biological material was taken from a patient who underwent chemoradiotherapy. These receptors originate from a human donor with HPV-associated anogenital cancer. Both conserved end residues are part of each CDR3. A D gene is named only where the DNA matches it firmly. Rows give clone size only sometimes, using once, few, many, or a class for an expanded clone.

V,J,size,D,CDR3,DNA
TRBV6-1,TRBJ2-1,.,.,CASSEALWGQGGQFF,TGTGCCAGCAGTGAAGCGCTTTGGGGCCAAGGTGGGCAGTTCTTC
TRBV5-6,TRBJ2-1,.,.,CASSRQDNEQFF,TGTGCCAGCAGCAGACAAGACAATGAGCAGTTCTTC
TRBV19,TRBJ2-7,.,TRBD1,CASSTLPGQGYEQYF,TGTGCCAGTAGTACTTTACCGGGACAGGGCTACGAGCAGTACTTC
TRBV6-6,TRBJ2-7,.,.,CASSYSNVKYEQYF,TGTGCCAGCAGTTACTCGAACGTCAAATACGAGCAGTACTTC
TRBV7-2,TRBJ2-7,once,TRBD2,CASSPSRLAGTSYEQYF,TGTGCCAGCAGCCCTTCCAGACTAGCGGGGACTTCCTACGAGCAGTACTTC
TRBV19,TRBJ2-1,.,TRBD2,CASSRRSSGGVYNEQFF,TGTGCCAGTAGTAGGCGTTCCAGCGGGGGGGTCTACAATGAGCAGTTCTTC
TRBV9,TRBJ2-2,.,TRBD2,CASSVGRGGLAGELFF,TGTGCCAGCAGCGTAGGCCGGGGGGGCCTCGCCGGGGAGCTGTTTTTT
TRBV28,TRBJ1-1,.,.,CASSLYQGSTEAFF,TGTGCCAGCAGTCTCTACCAGGGCTCTACTGAAGCTTTCTTT
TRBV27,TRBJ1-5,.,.,CASRANIRGEPQHF,TGTGCCAGCCGTGCAAACATCCGCGGAGAGCCCCAGCATTTT
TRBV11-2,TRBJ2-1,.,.,CASSLGRRSYNEQFF,TGTGCCAGCAGCTTAGGCAGGAGGTCCTACAATGAGCAGTTCTTC
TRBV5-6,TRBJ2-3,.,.,CASSSDTDTQYF,TGTGCCAGCAGCTCCGACACAGATACGCAGTATTTT
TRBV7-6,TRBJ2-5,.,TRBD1,CASSSFGQGGTQYF,TGTGCCAGCAGCTCCTTCGGACAGGGAGGGACCCAGTACTTC
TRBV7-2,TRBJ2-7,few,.,CASSLTGPHYEQYF,TGTGCCAGCAGCCTCACGGGACCTCACTACGAGCAGTACTTC
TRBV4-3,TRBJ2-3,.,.,CASSQEVETVSTDTQYF,TGCGCCAGCAGCCAAGAAGTCGAGACAGTTAGCACAGATACGCAGTATTTT
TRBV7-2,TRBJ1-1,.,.,CASTALQDWTMNTEAFF,TGTGCCAGCACCGCCTTACAGGATTGGACGATGAACACTGAAGCTTTCTTT
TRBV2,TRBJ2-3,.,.,CASNFYGAADTQYF,TGTGCCAGCAATTTTTATGGAGCCGCAGATACGCAGTATTTT
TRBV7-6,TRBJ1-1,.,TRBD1,CASSSLRQGAREAFF,TGTGCCAGCAGCTCGCTTCGACAGGGGGCGAGGGAAGCTTTCTTT
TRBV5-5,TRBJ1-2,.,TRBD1,CASSLTRTGYGGYTF,TGTGCCAGCAGCTTGACCCGGACAGGGTATGGGGGCTACACCTTC
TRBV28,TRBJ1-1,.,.,CASSTPAYTEAFF,TGTGCCAGCAGCACCCCGGCCTACACTGAAGCTTTCTTT
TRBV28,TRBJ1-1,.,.,CASSPPIAGATEAFF,TGTGCCAGCAGTCCACCCATCGCAGGTGCCACTGAAGCTTTCTTT
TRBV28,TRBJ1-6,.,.,CASRPTGSSYNSPLHF,TGTGCCAGCAGACCAACAGGGAGCTCCTATAATTCACCCCTCCACTTT
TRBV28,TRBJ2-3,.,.,CASSIRGASTDTQYF,TGTGCCAGCAGTATCCGGGGGGCGAGCACAGATACGCAGTATTTT
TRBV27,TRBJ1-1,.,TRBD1,CASSFDRGTEAFF,TGTGCCAGCAGTTTCGACAGGGGAACTGAAGCTTTCTTT
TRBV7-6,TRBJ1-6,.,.,CASSFDSLPNSPLHF,TGTGCCAGCAGCTTCGACAGCCTCCCCAATTCACCCCTCCACTTT
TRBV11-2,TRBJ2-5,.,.,CASSLINREETQYF,TGTGCCAGCAGCTTAATTAACAGGGAAGAGACCCAGTACTTC
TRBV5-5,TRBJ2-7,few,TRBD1,CASNRQGAYEQYF,TGTGCCAGCAACCGACAGGGGGCCTACGAGCAGTACTTC
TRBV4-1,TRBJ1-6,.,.,CASSQVTLLPYNSPLHF,TGCGCCAGCAGCCAAGTAACTCTCCTACCCTATAATTCACCCCTCCACTTT
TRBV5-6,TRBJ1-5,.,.,CASSFKQPQHF,TGTGCCAGCAGCTTTAAACAGCCCCAGCATTTT